Here is one T cell receptor (beta chain) with its context. This record comes from a study of blood T cell repertoires in COVID-19. CDR1 is MNHEY and CDR2 is SVGEGT in the germline V gene. This CDR3 spans 13 amino acids. With 2 bases removed from V and 9 bases from J, the gap between germline ends came to 11 bases. Only in-frame clones appear in the TCRdb table, and some are missing; sequencing was by immunoSEQ multiplex PCR. Seen here are tens of thousands of clones, about nine tenths observed once, and the top ten hold under 55%. The chain is built from TRBV6-2 or TRBV6-3 and TRBJ2-1; no clear D gene. This receptor was obtained from a human donor in a cohort sampled during active COVID-19. Sequenced material: peripheral blood. CDR3 coding DNA: TGTGCCAGCAGTTACGAGTATCTAGGTGAGCAGTTCTTC. Its translation: CASSYEYLGEQFF.